The T cell receptor (beta chain) described here comes from a study of long-term antiretroviral therapy in people with HIV. Study-wide points: CDR3 lengths in HIV samples spanned a narrower range than controls. The study lacked data on ART adherence, viral resistance or therapy changes. Diversity increased after ART yet remained lower than in transplant donor controls.

For each donor, at least one pre-ART and at least two post-ART PBMC samples were available. This CDR3 has 14 residues. The germline V gene encodes CDR1 MGHRA and CDR2 YSYEKL. Losses at the gene ends were 4 bases for V and 1 base for J; bases not matched to a gene: 2. Version v3.0 of the immunoSEQ assay ran at survey level. Sequenced by immunoSEQ multiplex PCR; TCRdb stores in-frame clones only, minus some. This repertoire shows over 35,000 clones, about 94% found once; its top ten account for approximately 2.2%. As regards this clone: Its antigen is unidentified.

The chain joins TRBV4-1 to TRBJ1-1; TRBD1 aligns across 8 bases. Sequenced here: unsorted PBMCs, sampled approximately 9.1 years after starting antiretroviral therapy. This sequence was found in a man aged 25 to 45 with HIV. The CDR3 loop is CASSPDRANTEAFF. CDR3 coding DNA: TGCGCCAGCAGCCCGGACAGGGCGAACACTGAAGCTTTCTTT.